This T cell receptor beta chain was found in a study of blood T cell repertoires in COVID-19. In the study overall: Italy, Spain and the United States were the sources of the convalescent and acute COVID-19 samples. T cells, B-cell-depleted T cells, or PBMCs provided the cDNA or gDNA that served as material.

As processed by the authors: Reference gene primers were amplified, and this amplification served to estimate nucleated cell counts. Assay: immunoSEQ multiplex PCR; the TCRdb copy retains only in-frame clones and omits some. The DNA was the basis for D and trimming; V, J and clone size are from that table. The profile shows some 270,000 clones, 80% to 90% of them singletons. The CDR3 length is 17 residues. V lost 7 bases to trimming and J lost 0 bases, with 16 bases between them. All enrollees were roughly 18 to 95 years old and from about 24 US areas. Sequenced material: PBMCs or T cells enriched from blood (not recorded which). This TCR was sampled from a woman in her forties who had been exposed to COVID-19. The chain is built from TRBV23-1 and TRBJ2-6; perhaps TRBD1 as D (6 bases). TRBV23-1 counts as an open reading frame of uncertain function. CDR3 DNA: TGCGCCAGCAACAGGGTTGTCATGGCCTCTGGGGCCAACGTCCTGACTTTC. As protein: CASNRVVMASGANVLTF.